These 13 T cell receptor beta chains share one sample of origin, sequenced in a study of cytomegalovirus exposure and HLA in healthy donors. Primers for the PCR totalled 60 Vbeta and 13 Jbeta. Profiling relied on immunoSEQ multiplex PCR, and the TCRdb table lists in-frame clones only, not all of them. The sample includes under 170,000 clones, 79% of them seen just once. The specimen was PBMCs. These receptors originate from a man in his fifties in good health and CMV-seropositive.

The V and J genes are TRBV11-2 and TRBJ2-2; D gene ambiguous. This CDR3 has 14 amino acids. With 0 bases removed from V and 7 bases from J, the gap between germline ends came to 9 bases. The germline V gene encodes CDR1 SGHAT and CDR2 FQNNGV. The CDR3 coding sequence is TGTGCCAGCAGCTTAGACCTAGGTTACGGGGAGCTGTTTTTT. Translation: CASSLDLGYGELFF.

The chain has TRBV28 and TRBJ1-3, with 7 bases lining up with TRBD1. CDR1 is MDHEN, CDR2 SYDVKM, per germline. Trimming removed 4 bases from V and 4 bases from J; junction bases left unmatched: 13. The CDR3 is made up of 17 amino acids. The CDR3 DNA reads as TGTGCCAGCAGTTCATGGGGGCGTCGGGACAGAGGAAACACCATATATTTT. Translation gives CASSSWGRRDRGNTIYF. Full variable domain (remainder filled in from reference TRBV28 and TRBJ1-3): DVKVTQSSRYLVKRTGEKVFLECVQDMDHENMFWYRQDPGLGLRLIYFSYDVKMKEKGDIPEGYSVSREKKERFSLILESASTNQTSMYLCASSSWGRRDRGNTIYFGEGSWLTVV.

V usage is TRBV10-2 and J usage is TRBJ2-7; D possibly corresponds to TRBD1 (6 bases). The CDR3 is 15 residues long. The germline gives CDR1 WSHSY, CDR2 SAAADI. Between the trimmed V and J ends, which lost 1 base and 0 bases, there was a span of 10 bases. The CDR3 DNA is TGCGCCAGCAGTGAGTTACAGGGCCTCTCCTACGAGCAGTACTTC. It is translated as CASSELQGLSYEQYF.

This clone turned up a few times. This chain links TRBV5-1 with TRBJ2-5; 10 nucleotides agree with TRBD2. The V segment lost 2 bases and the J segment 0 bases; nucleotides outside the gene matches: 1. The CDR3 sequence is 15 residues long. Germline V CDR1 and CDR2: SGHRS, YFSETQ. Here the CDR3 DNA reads TGCGCCAGCAGCTTCACTAGCGGGAACCAAGAGACCCAGTACTTC. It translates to CASSFTSGNQETQYF.

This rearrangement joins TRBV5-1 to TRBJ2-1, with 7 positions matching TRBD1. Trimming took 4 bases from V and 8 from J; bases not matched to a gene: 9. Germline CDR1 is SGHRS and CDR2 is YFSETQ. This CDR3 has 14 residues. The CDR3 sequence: CASSHRQGSYEQFF. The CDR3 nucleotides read TGCGCCAGCAGCCACCGACAGGGTTCGTATGAGCAGTTCTTC.

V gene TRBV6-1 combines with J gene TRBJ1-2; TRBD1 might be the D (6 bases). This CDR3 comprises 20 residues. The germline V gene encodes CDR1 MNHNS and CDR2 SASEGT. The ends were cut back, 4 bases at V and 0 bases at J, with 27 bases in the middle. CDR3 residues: CASSGPDAGGRGVTNYGYTF. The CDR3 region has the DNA TGTGCCAGCAGTGGTCCTGACGCGGGGGGCAGGGGAGTAACTAACTATGGCTACACCTTC.

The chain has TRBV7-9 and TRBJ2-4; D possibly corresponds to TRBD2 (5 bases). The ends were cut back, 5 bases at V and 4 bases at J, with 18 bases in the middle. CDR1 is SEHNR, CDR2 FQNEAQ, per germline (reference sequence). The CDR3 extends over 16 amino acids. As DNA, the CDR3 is TGTGCCAGCAGCCTACCTGGGAGTAGCGAAAAAAACATTCAGTACTTC. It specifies CASSLPGSSEKNIQYF.

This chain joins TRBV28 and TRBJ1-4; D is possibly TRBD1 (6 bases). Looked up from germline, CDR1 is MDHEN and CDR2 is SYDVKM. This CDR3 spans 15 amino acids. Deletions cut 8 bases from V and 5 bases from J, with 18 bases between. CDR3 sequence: CASLGSRGANEKLFF. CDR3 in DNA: TGTGCCAGCCTGGGTTCACGGGGGGCGAATGAAAAACTGTTTTTT.

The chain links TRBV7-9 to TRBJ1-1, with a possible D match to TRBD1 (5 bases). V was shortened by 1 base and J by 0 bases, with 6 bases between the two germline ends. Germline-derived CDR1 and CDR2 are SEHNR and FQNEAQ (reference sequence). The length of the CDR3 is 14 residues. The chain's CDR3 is CASSLGQMNTEAFF. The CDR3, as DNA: TGTGCCAGCAGCTTAGGACAGATGAACACTGAAGCTTTCTTT. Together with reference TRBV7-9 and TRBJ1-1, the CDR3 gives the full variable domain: DTGVSQNPRHKITKRGQNVTFRCDPISEHNRLYWYRQTLGQGPEFLTYFQNEAQLEKSRLLSDRFSAERPKGSFSTLEIQRTEQGDSAMYLCASSLGQMNTEAFFGQGTRLTVV.

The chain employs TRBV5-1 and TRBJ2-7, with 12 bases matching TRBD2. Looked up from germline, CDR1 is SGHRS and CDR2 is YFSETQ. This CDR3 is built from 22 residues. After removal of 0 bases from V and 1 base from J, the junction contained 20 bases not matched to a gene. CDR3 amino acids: CASSLEPPGKRASGRVSYEQYF. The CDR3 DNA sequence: TGCGCCAGCAGCTTGGAGCCGCCCGGGAAGCGGGCTAGCGGGAGGGTTTCCTACGAGCAGTACTTC.

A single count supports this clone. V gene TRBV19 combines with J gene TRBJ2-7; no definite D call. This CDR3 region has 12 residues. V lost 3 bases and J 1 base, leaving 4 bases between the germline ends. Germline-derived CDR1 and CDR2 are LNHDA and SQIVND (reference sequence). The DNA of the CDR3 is TGTGCCAGTAGTATTCTATCCTACGAGCAGTACTTC. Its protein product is CASSILSYEQYF.

Here the CDR3 DNA reads TGTGCCAGCAGTTTCAGGGCGGGAGAAAGTGGGGCCAACGTCCTGACTTTC. Translation gives CASSFRAGESGANVLTF. This sequence joins TRBV28 and TRBJ2-6, with TRBD2 matching 7 bases. J lost 3 bases, V lost 3 bases, and 8 bases had no gene match. Germline CDR1 and CDR2: MDHEN and SYDVKM. The CDR3 length is 17 residues.

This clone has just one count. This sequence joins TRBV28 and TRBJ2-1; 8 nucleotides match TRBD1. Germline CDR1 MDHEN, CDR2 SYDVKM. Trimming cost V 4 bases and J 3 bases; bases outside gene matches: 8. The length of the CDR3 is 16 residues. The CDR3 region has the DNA TGTGCCAGCAGTTCTACAGGGGGTTTTTACTACAATGAGCAGTTCTTC. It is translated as CASSSTGGFYYNEQFF.